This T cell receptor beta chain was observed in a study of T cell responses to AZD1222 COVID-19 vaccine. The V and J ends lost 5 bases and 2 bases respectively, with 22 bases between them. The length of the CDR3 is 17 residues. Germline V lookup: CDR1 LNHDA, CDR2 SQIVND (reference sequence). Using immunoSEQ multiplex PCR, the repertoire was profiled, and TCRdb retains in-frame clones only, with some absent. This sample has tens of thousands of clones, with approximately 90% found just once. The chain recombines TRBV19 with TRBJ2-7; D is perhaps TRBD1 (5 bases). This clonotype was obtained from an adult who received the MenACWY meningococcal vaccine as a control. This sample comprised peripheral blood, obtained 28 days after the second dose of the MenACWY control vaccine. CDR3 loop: CASSLSHGAILTYEQYF. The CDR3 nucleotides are TGTGCCAGTAGTCTTTCCCATGGGGCCATCCTAACCTACGAGCAGTACTTC.